Sequencing of this T cell receptor (beta chain) was carried out in a study of T cells after yellow fever vaccination. Study-level points and caveats: Booster sampling recovered most clones from primary vaccination (approximately 97% CD4, roughly 86% CD8).

The table lists this clonotype with a few counts. The authors made TCR cDNA by 5'RACE template switching, adding a universal primer site and UMIs. One entry per CDR3 protein, called by TCRdb with MiXCR from the 5' RACE reads. There are roughly 48,000 distinct CDR3 sequences in the sample; approximately 6.6% occur only once, and approximately 24% lies in the top ten. Germline-derived CDR1 and CDR2 are SGHDT and YYEEEE. Germline trimming cut 0 bases from V and 13 bases from J; bases unmatched to any gene: 14. This CDR3 region has 16 residues. The chain couples TRBV5-6 to TRBJ2-1; 9 positions match TRBD2. The sample was CD8+ T cells not binding an NS4B(214-222) dextramer, sorted from PBMCs, taken around 45 days after the first yellow fever vaccination. The sequence came from a man between 18 and 29 years old who received the YFV17D yellow fever vaccine. The CDR3 sequence: CASSLVSGPAGGKQFF. The CDR3 DNA reads as TGTGCCAGCAGCTTGGTTTCCGGTCCAGCGGGGGGAAAACAGTTCTTC.